The 4 T cell receptor beta chains below all came from one sample that was sequenced in a study of human T cells and chemical hapten exposure. The time point here: pre-sensitization, week 0. Treatment reported: therapeutic diphenylcyclopropenone sensitization with weekly scalp DPC. TCRdb fed the RACE reads into MiXCR, producing one record per CDR3 protein. The profile shows approximately 260,000 distinct CDR3 sequences, just under 8% of them singletons. The sample was whole blood, taken in connection with sensitization to the hapten diphenylcyclopropenone (DPC). The receptors come from a man younger than 35 with alopecia areata. Some clones in this sample may be carry-over from other donors' samples.

This clonotype showed up just a few times. The chain has TRBV5-1 and TRBJ1-2; TRBD1 matches at 7 bases. After removal of 3 bases from V and 0 bases from J, the junction contained 14 bases not matched to a gene. This CDR3 comprises 18 residues. Germline CDR1 SGHRS, CDR2 YFSETQ. In nucleotides, the CDR3 is TGCGCCAGCAGCTCGACAGGGTTTGAGAGGCTAGCTAACTATGGCTACACCTTC. This gives the protein CASSSTGFERLANYGYTF.

This clonotype appeared a few times. The chain carries TRBV7-2 and TRBJ1-4; D call uncertain. V gave up 0 bases and J gave up 3 bases, with 20 bases separating them. Germline V gene lookup returns CDR1 SGHTA and CDR2 FQGNSA. This CDR3 is built from 19 residues. The chain's CDR3 is CASSLAGPRSSASNEKLFF. The DNA of the CDR3 is TGTGCCAGCAGCTTAGCAGGCCCTAGGTCCTCAGCTTCTAATGAAAAACTGTTTTTT.

This clonotype came up many times. The chain recombines TRBV3-1 with TRBJ2-3; the D gene could be TRBD1 or TRBD2 (6 bases each). CDR3 length equals 15 residues. Germline values: CDR1 LGHDT, CDR2 YNNKEL (reference sequence). The V end was cut by 4 bases, the J end by 0 bases, with 11 bases between. Here the CDR3 DNA reads TGTGCCAGCAGCCCTACAGGGACTAGCACAGATACGCAGTATTTT. Protein product: CASSPTGTSTDTQYF.

The rearrangement joins TRBV3-1 to TRBJ2-3; D is perhaps TRBD1 (6 bases). CDR3 size: 15 residues. Germline CDR1 reads LGHDT; CDR2 reads YNNKEL (reference sequence). Deletions cut 4 bases from V and 7 bases from J, with 18 bases between. Here the CDR3 DNA reads TGTGCCAGCAGCCCGATCCTGGGGACACAAAATACGCAGTATTTT. The encoded protein is CASSPILGTQNTQYF.